This is a list of T cell receptor beta chains from one sample in a study of CD4+ T cells in melanoma. TCRdb's copy holds only in-frame clones and misses some; the assay was immunoSEQ multiplex PCR. The sample carries over 100,000 clones, around 93% recorded once. The specimen sequenced was peripheral blood. The receptors here all came from a human donor with melanoma. The CDR3 runs from the conserved cysteine through the conserved F or W. Each record gives: clone size, D gene, J gene, V gene, CDR3 DNA, CDR3 protein. The D gene is left open where the match is weak. The size of a clone is reported for some rows only, either as once, few or many, or as a class for expanded clones.

size: .
D: TRBD1
J: TRBJ2-3
V: TRBV25-1
DNA: TGTGCCAGCAGAGAGACAGGGCATGGTTCAGATACGCAGTATTTT
CDR3: CASRETGHGSDTQYF

size: .
D: TRBD1
J: TRBJ1-1
V: TRBV4-1
DNA: TGCGCCAGCAGCCAAACAGGGGGTAGGACTGAAGCTTTCTTT
CDR3: CASSQTGGRTEAFF

size: .
D: TRBD2
J: TRBJ2-5
V: TRBV5-1
DNA: TGCGCCAGCAGCCCGGGGATGTCGGGAGGGAGCCAAGAGACCCAGTACTTC
CDR3: CASSPGMSGGSQETQYF

size: .
D: TRBD1
J: TRBJ1-5
V: TRBV6-6
DNA: TGTGCCAGCAGTCCGGGACAGGGAGATCAGCCCCAGCATTTT
CDR3: CASSPGQGDQPQHF

size: .
D: .
J: TRBJ1-1
V: TRBV28
DNA: TGTGCCAGCAGTTTAGGTGAAGCTTTCTTT
CDR3: CASSLGEAFF

size: .
D: .
J: TRBJ2-1
V: TRBV18
DNA: TGTGCCAGCTCACCAATCGGATCCTCCAATGAGCAGTTCTTC
CDR3: CASSPIGSSNEQFF

size: .
D: TRBD1
J: TRBJ1-1
V: TRBV6-5
DNA: TGTGCCACCAGGTCAGGGGGCGGCCTGACTTTCTTT
CDR3: CATRSGGGLTFF

size: .
D: TRBD2
J: TRBJ2-5
V: TRBV28
DNA: TGTGCCACCGGACTAGCGGGATGGGAGACCCAGTACTTC
CDR3: CATGLAGWETQYF

size: .
D: .
J: TRBJ1-6
V: TRBV28
DNA: TGTGCCAGCAGCAGAACCGGGGCCTATAATTCACCCCTCCACTTT
CDR3: CASSRTGAYNSPLHF

size: .
D: .
J: TRBJ1-2
V: TRBV5-1
DNA: TGCGCCAGCAGCTTGGACTTCGGGGGCTATGGCTACACCTTC
CDR3: CASSLDFGGYGYTF

size: .
D: TRBD2
J: TRBJ2-1
V: TRBV6-5
DNA: TGTGCCAGCAGATGGACTAGCCTCAATGAGCAGTTCTTC
CDR3: CASRWTSLNEQFF

size: .
D: TRBD1
J: TRBJ1-2
V: TRBV10-3
DNA: TGTGCCATCAGCGGGACAGGGTCTAACTATGGCTACACCTTC
CDR3: CAISGTGSNYGYTF

size: .
D: .
J: TRBJ2-1
V: TRBV9
DNA: TGTGCCAGCAGCAGGTCCGACAATGAGCAGTTCTTC
CDR3: CASSRSDNEQFF

size: .
D: .
J: TRBJ2-5
V: TRBV7-2
DNA: TGTGCCAGCAGCTTAGCGTCAGGGCGAGAGACCCAGTACTTC
CDR3: CASSLASGRETQYF

size: few
D: .
J: TRBJ1-6
V: TRBV28
DNA: TGTGCCAGCACCAAAGACCTTAACCTCCACTTT
CDR3: CASTKDLNLHF

size: .
D: TRBD2
J: TRBJ2-1
V: TRBV11-3
DNA: TGTGCCAGCAGCAGATTAGCGGGGGGATACAATGAGCAGTTCTTC
CDR3: CASSRLAGGYNEQFF

size: .
D: TRBD2
J: TRBJ2-5
V: TRBV28
DNA: TGTGCCAGCACCCAACTAGCGGGGGGTAGTGAGACCCAGTACTTC
CDR3: CASTQLAGGSETQYF

size: .
D: .
J: TRBJ2-7
V: TRBV15
DNA: TGTGCCACCAGCAGAGACATAATAAGGTACTCCTACGAGCAGTACTTC
CDR3: CATSRDIIRYSYEQYF

size: .
D: .
J: TRBJ1-5
V: TRBV27
DNA: TGTGCCAGCAGTTTATGGGCCAATCAGCCCCAGCATTTT
CDR3: CASSLWANQPQHF

size: .
D: TRBD1
J: TRBJ1-1
V: TRBV6-1
DNA: TGTGCCAGCATAGTAGAGGGGGCACGAATAACTGAAGCTTTCTTT
CDR3: CASIVEGARITEAFF

size: .
D: TRBD2
J: TRBJ2-7
V: TRBV7-2
DNA: TGTGCCAGCAGCTTAGTTAGCGGGAACTACGAGCAGTACTTC
CDR3: CASSLVSGNYEQYF

size: .
D: .
J: TRBJ1-6
V: TRBV6-5
DNA: TGTGCCAGCACCAACCTCGGGGGGCCGAGTTCACCCCTCCACTTT
CDR3: CASTNLGGPSSPLHF

size: .
D: .
J: TRBJ1-2
V: TRBV5-1
DNA: TGCGCCAGTGGTAGGGACCGAGCTAACTATGGCTACACCTTC
CDR3: CASGRDRANYGYTF

size: .
D: TRBD1
J: TRBJ1-3
V: TRBV11-2
DNA: TGTGCCAGCAGCCTAACTTTCCCACAGGGGCTCTCTGGAAACACCATATATTTT
CDR3: CASSLTFPQGLSGNTIYF

size: .
D: .
J: TRBJ2-3
V: TRBV21-1
DNA: TGTGCCAGCAGCAAGAGTAGCGGGAGAACAGATACGCAGTATTTT
CDR3: CASSKSSGRTDTQYF

size: .
D: TRBD1
J: TRBJ1-3
V: TRBV5-1
DNA: TGCGCCAGCAGCGTACTACAGGGGGTCTCTGGAAACACCATATATTTT
CDR3: CASSVLQGVSGNTIYF